This T cell receptor beta chain was obtained from a study of CD8 T cells in ankylosing spondylitis. Study-level points and caveats: Disease-linked clones reportedly concentrated significantly in matched ankylosing spondylitis synovial fluid. Before this, some motif variants had been reported in reactive arthritis synovial fluid and blood. Under 10 highly homologous variants formed a TCR beta motif that appeared characteristic of ankylosing spondylitis blood. Disease-linked clones had a CD8+ phenotype and relatively low frequency in peripheral blood.

TCRdb analysed the 5' RACE reads with MiXCR anew, one entry per CDR3 protein. The sample yields roughly 260,000 distinct CDR3 sequences, 20% seen once. A word on this clonotype: Its antigen is not known.

The CDR3 has 17 residues. Germline loops: CDR1 MGHRA, CDR2 YSYEKL. Losses at the gene ends were 3 bases for V and 1 base for J; bases not matched to a gene: 9. V gene TRBV4-1 combines with J gene TRBJ2-1; 7 nucleotides agree with TRBD2. The clonotype comes from a male donor with ankylosing spondylitis or in good health (not recorded which). The sequenced sample consisted of blood, either unsorted or a sorted T cell fraction (not recorded which). CDR3 loop: CASSHPSGRGSYNEQFF. The CDR3 DNA follows: TGCGCCAGCAGCCATCCGTCCGGGCGGGGGTCCTACAATGAGCAGTTCTTC.